Below, 8 T cell receptor beta chains from the same sample are listed, as sequenced in a study of T cell changes during pregnancy in multiple sclerosis (dated by TCRdb to between 2018 and 2021). To prepare the library, the immunoSEQ multiplex PCR assay was applied. TCRdb carries this immuneACCESS record with in-frame sequences only. Its versions omit some clonotypes, under half of them owing to an unresolved V gene in the studies checked, with the rest unexplained. The sample table holds roughly 40,000 clones, of which around 90% were seen once. Clones ranked in the top ten supply 0.5% of the sample. Sequenced here: CD4+ T cells from peripheral blood mononuclear cells, sampled in the second trimester of pregnancy. These receptors all come from a female donor in good health, enrolled as a control in a pregnancy study.

The rearrangement links TRBV25-1 to TRBJ1-4; D gene uncertain. The CDR3 spans 14 residues. Germline assignment: CDR1 MGHDK and CDR2 SYGVNS. The V end lost 4 bases, the J end lost 10 bases, and 16 bases lay between the germline ends. DNA for the CDR3: TGTGCCAGCAGTGTGCCCGGGATCCGCGGAAAACTGTTTTTT. Encoded protein: CASSVPGIRGKLFF.

This chain joins TRBV18 and TRBJ2-2; the D gene is possibly TRBD1 (6 bases). V lost 6 bases, J lost 4 bases, and 15 bases lay in between. Germline V gives CDR1 KGHSH, CDR2 LQKENI. CDR3 length: 15 amino acids. The CDR3 DNA follows: TGTGCCAGCTCCTCCTGGGCAGGGGCCACCGGGGAGCTGTTTTTT. It translates to CASSSWAGATGELFF.

The chain links TRBV9 to TRBJ2-5, with 8 bases lining up with TRBD2. The CDR3 covers 15 residues. Looked up from germline, CDR1 is SGDLS and CDR2 is YYNGEE. The ends lost 1 base at V and 5 bases at J; junction bases unmatched: 7. The CDR3 protein is CASSVRPGLGETQYF. The DNA of the CDR3 is TGTGCCAGCAGCGTAAGACCGGGACTAGGGGAGACCCAGTACTTC.

The chain combines TRBV5-1 with TRBJ2-3, with 7 bases matching TRBD2. CDR1 is SGHRS, CDR2 YFSETQ, per germline. The CDR3 consists of 19 residues. V was clipped by 6 bases and J by 0 bases; unmatched bases: 19. CDR3: CASTRGSRGTTASTDTQYF. The CDR3 nucleotides are TGCGCCAGCACCCGAGGGTCCCGGGGGACTACTGCTAGCACAGATACGCAGTATTTT.

V and J are TRBV5-1 and TRBJ1-2, with unresolved D. V was clipped by 1 base and J by 8 bases, with 18 bases between them. The length of the CDR3 is 15 residues. Per germline, CDR1 SGHRS and CDR2 YFSETQ. The CDR3 protein is CASSLIAGQAGGYTF. The CDR3 DNA reads as TGCGCCAGCAGCTTGATCGCAGGTCAAGCAGGAGGCTACACCTTC.

This clone was picked up a small number of times. The rearrangement joins TRBV19 to TRBJ2-1; D is perhaps TRBD2 (5 bases). V shed 0 bases and J shed 8 bases, with 14 bases lying between them. The CDR3 sequence is 15 residues long. Germline values: CDR1 LNHDA, CDR2 SQIVND (reference sequence). CDR3 DNA: TGTGCCAGTAGTATAGATACGACGGAGGTAGATGAGCAGTTCTTC. This codes for CASSIDTTEVDEQFF.

The chain recombines TRBV4-1 with TRBJ2-1; 9 bases are a match to TRBD2. After removal of 4 bases from V and 7 bases from J, the junction contained 8 bases not matched to a gene. Looked up from germline, CDR1 is MGHRA and CDR2 is YSYEKL. This CDR3 spans 15 amino acids. The CDR3 sequence is CASSPLERGVNEQFF. CDR3 nucleotide sequence: TGCGCCAGCAGCCCCCTCGAGCGGGGGGTGAATGAGCAGTTCTTC.

This rearrangement joins TRBV7-2 to TRBJ1-1, with TRBD1 identical over 8 bases. CDR1 SGHTA and CDR2 FQGNSA come from the germline V gene. CDR3 size: 15 residues. Losses at the gene ends were 1 base for V and 1 base for J; bases not matched to a gene: 2. The CDR3 loop is CASSLGTGWNTEAFF. CDR3 in DNA: TGTGCCAGCAGCTTAGGGACAGGGTGGAACACTGAAGCTTTCTTT.